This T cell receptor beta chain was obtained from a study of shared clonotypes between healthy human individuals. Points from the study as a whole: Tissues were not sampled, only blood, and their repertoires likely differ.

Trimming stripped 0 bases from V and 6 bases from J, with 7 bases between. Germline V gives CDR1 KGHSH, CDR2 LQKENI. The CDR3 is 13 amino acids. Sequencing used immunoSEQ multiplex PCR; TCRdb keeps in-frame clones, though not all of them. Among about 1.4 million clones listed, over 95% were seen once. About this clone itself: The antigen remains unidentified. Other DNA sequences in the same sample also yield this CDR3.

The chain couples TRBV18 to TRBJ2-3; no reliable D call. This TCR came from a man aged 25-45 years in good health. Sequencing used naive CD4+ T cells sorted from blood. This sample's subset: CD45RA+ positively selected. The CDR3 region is CASSPPGLDTQYF. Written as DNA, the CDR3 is TGTGCCAGCTCACCACCAGGGCTCGATACGCAGTATTTT.